This is a list of T cell receptor beta chains from one sample in a study of shared clonotypes between healthy human individuals. Measured with immunoSEQ multiplex PCR; TCRdb has only the in-frame clones, and not every one. The table records under 750,000 clones, just under 75% of them present only once. Sequenced input: memory CD4+ T cells sorted from blood. These receptor sequences come from a woman aged 25 to 39 in good health. CDR3s include the opening cysteine and the closing phenylalanine or tryptophan. Each record gives: clone size, J gene, V gene, D gene, CDR3 DNA, CDR3 protein. A D gene is named only where the DNA matches it firmly. For some rows the clone size is stated as once, few or many, or as a class when expanded; others skip it.

clone_size: .
j_call: TRBJ2-7
v_call: TRBV4-1
d_call: TRBD1
cdr3_nt: TGCGCCAGCAGCCAAAGAACTGGGACAGGTCTTACCTACGAGCAGTACTTC
cdr3_aa: CASSQRTGTGLTYEQYF

clone_size: few
j_call: TRBJ1-3
v_call: TRBV29-1
d_call: .
cdr3_nt: TGCAGCGTTGCATTCTCTGGAAACACCATATATTTT
cdr3_aa: CSVAFSGNTIYF

clone_size: few
j_call: TRBJ1-4
v_call: TRBV18
d_call: .
cdr3_nt: TGTGCCAGCTCAAGGGGGTTTGCAACTAATGAAAAACTGTTTTTT
cdr3_aa: CASSRGFATNEKLFF

clone_size: .
j_call: TRBJ2-5
v_call: TRBV2
d_call: .
cdr3_nt: TGTGCCAGCTCGACAGAGACCCAGTACTTC
cdr3_aa: CASSTETQYF

clone_size: .
j_call: TRBJ2-1
v_call: TRBV19
d_call: TRBD1
cdr3_nt: TGTGCCAGTAGTCGTGGACAGGGATACAATGAGCAGTTCTTC
cdr3_aa: CASSRGQGYNEQFF

clone_size: .
j_call: TRBJ2-3
v_call: TRBV5-1
d_call: .
cdr3_nt: TGCGCCAGCAGCATACCGACCGGGGCAGATACGCAGTATTTT
cdr3_aa: CASSIPTGADTQYF

clone_size: .
j_call: TRBJ2-5
v_call: TRBV5-6
d_call: TRBD2
cdr3_nt: TGTGCCAGCAGCTTGGGGTGGACTAGCGGGCAAGAGACCCAGTACTTC
cdr3_aa: CASSLGWTSGQETQYF

clone_size: .
j_call: TRBJ1-1
v_call: TRBV2
d_call: .
cdr3_nt: TGTGCCAGCAGTCCGGAGGTGAACACTGAAGCTTTCTTT
cdr3_aa: CASSPEVNTEAFF

clone_size: .
j_call: TRBJ2-1
v_call: TRBV25-1
d_call: .
cdr3_nt: TGTGCCAGCACTGCTGGGGTCTACAATGAGCAGTTCTTC
cdr3_aa: CASTAGVYNEQFF

clone_size: .
j_call: TRBJ1-2
v_call: TRBV11-2
d_call: .
cdr3_nt: TGTGCCAGCAGACAAATAAGCAAACGCCTCGGGGGGGAATATGGCTACACCTTC
cdr3_aa: CASRQISKRLGGEYGYTF

clone_size: few
j_call: TRBJ1-6
v_call: TRBV30
d_call: .
cdr3_nt: TGTGCCTGGAGTGTATTCGGCCCCTCCGGTTCACCCCTCCACTTT
cdr3_aa: CAWSVFGPSGSPLHF

clone_size: few
j_call: TRBJ2-1
v_call: TRBV11-2
d_call: TRBD1
cdr3_nt: TGTGCCAGCAGCCCGGACAGGGGTGACTACAATGAGCAGTTCTTC
cdr3_aa: CASSPDRGDYNEQFF

clone_size: many
j_call: TRBJ2-7
v_call: TRBV4-1
d_call: .
cdr3_nt: TGCGCCAGCAGCCAAGAGGGCTCTAGCGCCAACTACGAGCAGTACTTC
cdr3_aa: CASSQEGSSANYEQYF

clone_size: .
j_call: TRBJ1-5
v_call: TRBV5-8
d_call: .
cdr3_nt: TGTGCCAGCAGCCCGGTTCTACAGTCGGATAGCAATCAGCCCCAGCATTTT
cdr3_aa: CASSPVLQSDSNQPQHF

clone_size: .
j_call: TRBJ2-7
v_call: TRBV6-1
d_call: TRBD1
cdr3_nt: TGTGCCAGCAGTGAAGCGCAACCGGGACAGGGCTTATACGAGCAGTACTTC
cdr3_aa: CASSEAQPGQGLYEQYF

clone_size: .
j_call: TRBJ2-3
v_call: TRBV5-1
d_call: TRBD1
cdr3_nt: TGCGCCAGCAGCCCCGGGACAGGTTGGGCAGATACGCAGTATTTT
cdr3_aa: CASSPGTGWADTQYF

clone_size: .
j_call: TRBJ2-1
v_call: TRBV5-1
d_call: .
cdr3_nt: TGCGCCAGCAGCCTCAGAGCAGGGGACGTGAATGAGCAGTTCTTC
cdr3_aa: CASSLRAGDVNEQFF

clone_size: .
j_call: TRBJ2-2
v_call: TRBV6-5
d_call: .
cdr3_nt: TGTGCCAGCAGTTATGGGCCAATCTCGAACACCGGGGAGCTGTTTTTT
cdr3_aa: CASSYGPISNTGELFF

clone_size: .
j_call: TRBJ2-3
v_call: TRBV5-1
d_call: TRBD2
cdr3_nt: TGCGCCAGCAGCAGGACTAGCGGGACGATGAGGACAGATACGCAGTATTTT
cdr3_aa: CASSRTSGTMRTDTQYF

clone_size: .
j_call: TRBJ2-5
v_call: TRBV30
d_call: .
cdr3_nt: TGTGCCTGGAGTGTTAGGGCTATCCAAGAGACCCAGTACTTC
cdr3_aa: CAWSVRAIQETQYF

clone_size: many
j_call: TRBJ2-2
v_call: TRBV5-4
d_call: .
cdr3_nt: TGTGCCAGCAGCTTGGGGGACGGTGTTCGAACCGGGGAGCTGTTTTTT
cdr3_aa: CASSLGDGVRTGELFF

clone_size: .
j_call: TRBJ1-3
v_call: TRBV30
d_call: .
cdr3_nt: TGTGCCTTGACAAGGAGAAGCAACACCATATATTTT
cdr3_aa: CALTRRSNTIYF

clone_size: .
j_call: TRBJ2-1
v_call: TRBV6-1
d_call: .
cdr3_nt: TGTGCCAGCAGGGCAGACTACTTTGAGGGGCAGTTCTTC
cdr3_aa: CASRADYFEGQFF

clone_size: few
j_call: TRBJ2-7
v_call: TRBV14
d_call: .
cdr3_nt: TGTGCCAGCAGCCAGCCCCCCCAGCGGTTATCCTACGAGCAGTACTTC
cdr3_aa: CASSQPPQRLSYEQYF

clone_size: .
j_call: TRBJ2-2
v_call: TRBV7-2
d_call: .
cdr3_nt: TGTGCCAGCAGCTCACAACCCGGAGGGCCGGGCGGGGAGCTGTTTTTT
cdr3_aa: CASSSQPGGPGGELFF

clone_size: .
j_call: TRBJ2-3
v_call: TRBV4-2
d_call: .
cdr3_nt: TGTGCCAGCAGCTCGTTAAACTGGGGCGAGGATACGCAGTATTTT
cdr3_aa: CASSSLNWGEDTQYF

clone_size: .
j_call: TRBJ1-2
v_call: TRBV28
d_call: TRBD1
cdr3_nt: TGTGCCAGCAGTCTATACACCCAGGGGGAAAAGAACTATGGCTACACCTTC
cdr3_aa: CASSLYTQGEKNYGYTF

clone_size: few
j_call: TRBJ2-2
v_call: TRBV7-9
d_call: .
cdr3_nt: TGTGCCAGCAGCTCTTCTGACACCGGGGAGCTGTTTTTT
cdr3_aa: CASSSSDTGELFF

clone_size: .
j_call: TRBJ1-3
v_call: TRBV5-1
d_call: .
cdr3_nt: TGCGCCAGCAGCTTGGAAGGGATAGGAAACACCATATATTTT
cdr3_aa: CASSLEGIGNTIYF

clone_size: .
j_call: TRBJ1-1
v_call: TRBV29-1
d_call: TRBD1
cdr3_nt: TGCAGCGTACCTGACAGGGAATTGAAAGCTTTCTTT
cdr3_aa: CSVPDRELKAFF

clone_size: few
j_call: TRBJ2-7
v_call: TRBV5-1
d_call: .
cdr3_nt: TGCGCCAGCAGCTTGGCAGGTGGTCTTGCGGCGCCCTACGAGCAGTACTTC
cdr3_aa: CASSLAGGLAAPYEQYF

clone_size: .
j_call: TRBJ2-2
v_call: TRBV7-9
d_call: .
cdr3_nt: TGTGCCAGCAGCTTAAAGGGGGAGGTCAACACCGGGGAGCTGTTTTTT
cdr3_aa: CASSLKGEVNTGELFF

clone_size: .
j_call: TRBJ2-5
v_call: TRBV5-6
d_call: .
cdr3_nt: TGTGCCAGCAGCTTGGACAGGGAGGAGACCCAGTACTTC
cdr3_aa: CASSLDREETQYF

clone_size: .
j_call: TRBJ2-1
v_call: TRBV27
d_call: TRBD2
cdr3_nt: TGTGCCAGCAGTTTAAGACTAGCGGGAGCTCGGGGCAATGAGCAGTTCTTC
cdr3_aa: CASSLRLAGARGNEQFF

clone_size: few
j_call: TRBJ1-2
v_call: TRBV5-1
d_call: .
cdr3_nt: TGCGCCAGCAGCAGGGACGGAGGCTATGGCTACACCTTC
cdr3_aa: CASSRDGGYGYTF

clone_size: .
j_call: TRBJ2-3
v_call: TRBV11-2
d_call: TRBD1
cdr3_nt: TGTGCCAGCGGCGCGGACAGGGCTTCGGATACGCAGTATTTT
cdr3_aa: CASGADRASDTQYF

clone_size: .
j_call: TRBJ2-1
v_call: TRBV25-1
d_call: TRBD2
cdr3_nt: TGTGCCAGCAGTGAATCGCGTGAGGGAGGGCGGGACAATGAGCAGTTCTTC
cdr3_aa: CASSESREGGRDNEQFF

clone_size: .
j_call: TRBJ2-4
v_call: TRBV28
d_call: TRBD1
cdr3_nt: TGTGCCAGCAGTCTAACCCGGACAGGGAACATTCAGTACTTC
cdr3_aa: CASSLTRTGNIQYF

clone_size: .
j_call: TRBJ2-3
v_call: TRBV2
d_call: .
cdr3_nt: TGTGCCAGCACCCACCGGGCCCCCGGCACAGATACGCAGTATTTT
cdr3_aa: CASTHRAPGTDTQYF

clone_size: .
j_call: TRBJ2-7
v_call: TRBV10-2
d_call: TRBD2
cdr3_nt: TGCGCCAGCAGGGTAGCGGGAGCTTTGGGCGAGCAGTACTTC
cdr3_aa: CASRVAGALGEQYF

clone_size: few
j_call: TRBJ1-2
v_call: TRBV28
d_call: .
cdr3_nt: TGTGCCAGCAGTGCACAGCCCAACTATGGCTACACCTTC
cdr3_aa: CASSAQPNYGYTF

clone_size: .
j_call: TRBJ1-4
v_call: TRBV15
d_call: .
cdr3_nt: TGTGCCACCAGCAGAGATAGAGGGACTGAAAAACTGTTTTTT
cdr3_aa: CATSRDRGTEKLFF

clone_size: .
j_call: TRBJ2-6
v_call: TRBV5-4
d_call: TRBD1
cdr3_nt: TGTGCCAGCAGCACAGGGGGCTCTGGGGCCAACGTCCTGACTTTC
cdr3_aa: CASSTGGSGANVLTF

clone_size: .
j_call: TRBJ2-7
v_call: TRBV6-1
d_call: TRBD1
cdr3_nt: TGTGCCAGCAGTGAAAGACAGGGCGGATACGAGCAGTACTTC
cdr3_aa: CASSERQGGYEQYF

clone_size: .
j_call: TRBJ2-1
v_call: TRBV5-1
d_call: .
cdr3_nt: TGCGCCAGCGCCTTCGCCTTAGCCTACAATGAGCAGTTCTTC
cdr3_aa: CASAFALAYNEQFF

clone_size: .
j_call: TRBJ1-3
v_call: TRBV28
d_call: .
cdr3_nt: TGTGCCAGCAGTTTATTTGTCAGTAGCTCTGGAAACACCATATATTTT
cdr3_aa: CASSLFVSSSGNTIYF

clone_size: .
j_call: TRBJ2-2
v_call: TRBV7-9
d_call: .
cdr3_nt: TGTGCCAGCAGCTCACTCCGGGCCCTCCAGGATAGAGGGGAGCTGTTTTTT
cdr3_aa: CASSSLRALQDRGELFF

clone_size: .
j_call: TRBJ1-2
v_call: TRBV6-5
d_call: .
cdr3_nt: TGTGCCAGCACCCAGGGCCTAAACTATGGCTACACCTTC
cdr3_aa: CASTQGLNYGYTF

clone_size: .
j_call: TRBJ2-7
v_call: TRBV6-5
d_call: .
cdr3_nt: TGTGCCATCAGTGCGTTCAAGACAGGTTCCTACGAGCAGTACTTC
cdr3_aa: CAISAFKTGSYEQYF

clone_size: .
j_call: TRBJ2-1
v_call: TRBV5-4
d_call: .
cdr3_nt: TGTGCCAGCAGCCCAGGGGGGCGGGGCAATGAGCAGTTCTTC
cdr3_aa: CASSPGGRGNEQFF

clone_size: .
j_call: TRBJ2-3
v_call: TRBV5-1
d_call: .
cdr3_nt: TGCGCCAGCCGGGGTGGGGCTAGCCCCACAGATACGCAGTATTTT
cdr3_aa: CASRGGASPTDTQYF

clone_size: .
j_call: TRBJ2-1
v_call: TRBV11-2
d_call: TRBD2
cdr3_nt: TGTGCCAGCAGCTCCTGGGCGGGGGGTTACAATGAGCAGTTCTTC
cdr3_aa: CASSSWAGGYNEQFF